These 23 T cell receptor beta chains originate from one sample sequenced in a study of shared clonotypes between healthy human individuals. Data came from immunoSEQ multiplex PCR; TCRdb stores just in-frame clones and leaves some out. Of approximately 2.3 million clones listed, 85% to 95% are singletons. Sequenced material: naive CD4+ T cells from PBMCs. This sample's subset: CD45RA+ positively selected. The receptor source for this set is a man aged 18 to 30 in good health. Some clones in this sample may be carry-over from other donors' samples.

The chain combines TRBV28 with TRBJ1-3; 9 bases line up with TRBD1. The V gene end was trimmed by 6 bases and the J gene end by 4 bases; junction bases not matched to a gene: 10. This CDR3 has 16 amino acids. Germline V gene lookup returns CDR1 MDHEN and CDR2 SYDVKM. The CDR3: CASSQPGQGSGNTIYF. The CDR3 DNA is TGTGCCAGCAGCCAACCGGGACAGGGCAGCGGAAACACCATATATTTT.

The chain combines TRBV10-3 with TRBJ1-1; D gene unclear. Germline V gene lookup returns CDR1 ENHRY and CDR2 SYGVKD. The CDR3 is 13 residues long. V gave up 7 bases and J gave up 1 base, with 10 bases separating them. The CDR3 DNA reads TGTGCCATCACTTACAGCACGAACACTGAAGCTTTCTTT. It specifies CAITYSTNTEAFF.

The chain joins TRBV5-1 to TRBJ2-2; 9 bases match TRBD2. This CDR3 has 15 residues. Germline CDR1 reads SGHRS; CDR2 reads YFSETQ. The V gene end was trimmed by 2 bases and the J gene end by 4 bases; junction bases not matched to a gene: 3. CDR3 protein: CASSLGTSFTGELFF. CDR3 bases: TGCGCCAGCAGCTTAGGGACTAGCTTCACCGGGGAGCTGTTTTTT.

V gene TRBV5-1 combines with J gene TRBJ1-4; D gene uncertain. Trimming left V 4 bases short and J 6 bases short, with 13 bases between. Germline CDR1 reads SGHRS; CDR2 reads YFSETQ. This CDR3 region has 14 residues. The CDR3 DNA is TGCGCCAGCAGCCTGTCCGGACTGTATGAAAAACTGTTTTTT. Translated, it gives CASSLSGLYEKLFF.

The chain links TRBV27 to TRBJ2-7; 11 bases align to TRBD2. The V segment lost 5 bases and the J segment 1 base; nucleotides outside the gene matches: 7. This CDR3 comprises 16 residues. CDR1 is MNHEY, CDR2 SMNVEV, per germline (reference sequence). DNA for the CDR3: TGTGCCAGCAGTCCGGACACTAGCGGGGGATCCTACGAGCAGTACTTC. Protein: CASSPDTSGGSYEQYF.

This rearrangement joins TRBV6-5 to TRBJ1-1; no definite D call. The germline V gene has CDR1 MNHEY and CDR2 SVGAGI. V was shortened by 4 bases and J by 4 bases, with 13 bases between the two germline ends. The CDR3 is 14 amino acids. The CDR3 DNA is TGTGCCAGCAGTTTACGAGGAGGGTTCACTGAAGCTTTCTTT. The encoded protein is CASSLRGGFTEAFF.

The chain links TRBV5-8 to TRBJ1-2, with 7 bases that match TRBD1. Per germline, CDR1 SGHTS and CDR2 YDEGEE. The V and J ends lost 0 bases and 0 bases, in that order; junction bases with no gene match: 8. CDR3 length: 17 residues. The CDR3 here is CASSLDHLTGANYGYTF. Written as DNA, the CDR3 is TGTGCCAGCAGCTTGGACCATCTTACAGGGGCTAACTATGGCTACACCTTC. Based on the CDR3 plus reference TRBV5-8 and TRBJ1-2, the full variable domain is EAGVTQSPTHLIKTRGQQATLRCSPISGHTSVYWYQQALGLGLQFLLWYDEGEERNRGNFPPRFSGRQFPNYSSELNVNALELEDSALYLCASSLDHLTGANYGYTFGSGTRLTVV.

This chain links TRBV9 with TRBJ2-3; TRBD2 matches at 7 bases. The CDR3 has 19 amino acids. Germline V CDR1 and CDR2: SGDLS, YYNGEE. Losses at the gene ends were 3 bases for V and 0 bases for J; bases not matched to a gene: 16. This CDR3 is CASSEDRGSGYTSTDTQYF. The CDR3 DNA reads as TGTGCCAGCAGCGAGGACCGAGGTAGCGGGTACACGAGCACAGATACGCAGTATTTT.

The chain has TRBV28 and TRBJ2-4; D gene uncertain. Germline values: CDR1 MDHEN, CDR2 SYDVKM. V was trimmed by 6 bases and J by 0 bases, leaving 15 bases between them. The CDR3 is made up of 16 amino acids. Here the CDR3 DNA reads TGTGCCAGCAGACCTGGATACAGTCTAGCCAAAAACATTCAGTACTTC. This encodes CASRPGYSLAKNIQYF.

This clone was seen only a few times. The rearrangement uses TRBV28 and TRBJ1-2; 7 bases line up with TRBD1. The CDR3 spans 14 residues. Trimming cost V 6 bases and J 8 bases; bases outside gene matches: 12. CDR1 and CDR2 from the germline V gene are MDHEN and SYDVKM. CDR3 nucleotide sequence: TGTGCCAGCAGCCATCAAGACAGGGACGGGGGCTACACCTTC. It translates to CASSHQDRDGGYTF.

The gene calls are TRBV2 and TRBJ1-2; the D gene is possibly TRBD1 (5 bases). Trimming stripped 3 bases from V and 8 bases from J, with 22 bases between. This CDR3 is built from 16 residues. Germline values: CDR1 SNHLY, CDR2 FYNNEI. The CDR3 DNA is TGTGCCAGCAGTGAGCTGATGTCCGTCGGGGCTGGGGGCTACACCTTC. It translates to CASSELMSVGAGGYTF.

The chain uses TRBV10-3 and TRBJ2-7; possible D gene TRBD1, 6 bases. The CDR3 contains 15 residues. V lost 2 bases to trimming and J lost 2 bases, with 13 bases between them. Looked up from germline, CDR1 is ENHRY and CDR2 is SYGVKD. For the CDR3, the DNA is TGTGCCATCAGTGAGGGGGGCGGATCAGCCTACGAGCAGTACTTC. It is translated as CAISEGGGSAYEQYF.

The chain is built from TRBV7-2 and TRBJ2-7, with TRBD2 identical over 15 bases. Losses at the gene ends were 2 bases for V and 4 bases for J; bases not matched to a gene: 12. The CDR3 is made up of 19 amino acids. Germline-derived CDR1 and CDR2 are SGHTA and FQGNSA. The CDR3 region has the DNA TGTGCCAGCAGCTTAAGGACTAGCGGGAGGGGACGGCGGGGTTACGAGCAGTACTTC. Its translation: CASSLRTSGRGRRGYEQYF.

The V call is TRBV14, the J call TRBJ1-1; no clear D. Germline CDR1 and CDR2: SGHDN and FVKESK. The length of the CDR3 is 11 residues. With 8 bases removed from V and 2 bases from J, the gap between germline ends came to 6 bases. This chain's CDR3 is CASGRNTEAFF. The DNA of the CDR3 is TGTGCCAGCGGAAGAAACACTGAAGCTTTCTTT.

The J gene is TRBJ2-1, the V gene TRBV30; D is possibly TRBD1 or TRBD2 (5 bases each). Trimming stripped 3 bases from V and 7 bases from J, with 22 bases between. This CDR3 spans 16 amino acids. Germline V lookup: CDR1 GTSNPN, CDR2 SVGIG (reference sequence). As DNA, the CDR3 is TGTGCCTGGAGGGACACAATTCGGGGTTTGGGAAATGAGCAGTTCTTC. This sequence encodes CAWRDTIRGLGNEQFF.

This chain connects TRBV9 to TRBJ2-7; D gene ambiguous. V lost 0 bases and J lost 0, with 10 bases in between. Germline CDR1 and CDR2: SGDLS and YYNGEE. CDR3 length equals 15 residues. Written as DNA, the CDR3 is TGTGCCAGCAGCGTAGGCCCACGGAGCTCCTACGAGCAGTACTTC. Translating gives CASSVGPRSSYEQYF.

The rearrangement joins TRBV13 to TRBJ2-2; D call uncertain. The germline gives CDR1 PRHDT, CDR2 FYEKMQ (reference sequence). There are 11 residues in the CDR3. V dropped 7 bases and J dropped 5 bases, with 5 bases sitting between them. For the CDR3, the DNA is TGTGCCAGCAAGTGGACCGGGGAGCTGTTTTTT. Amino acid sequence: CASKWTGELFF.

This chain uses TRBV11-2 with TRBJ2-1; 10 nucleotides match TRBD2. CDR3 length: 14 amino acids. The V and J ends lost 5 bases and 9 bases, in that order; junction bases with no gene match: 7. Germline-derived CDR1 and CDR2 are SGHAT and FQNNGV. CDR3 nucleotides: TGTGCCAGCAGCCGTTGGGCTAGCGGGAGTGAGCAGTTCTTC. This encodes CASSRWASGSEQFF.

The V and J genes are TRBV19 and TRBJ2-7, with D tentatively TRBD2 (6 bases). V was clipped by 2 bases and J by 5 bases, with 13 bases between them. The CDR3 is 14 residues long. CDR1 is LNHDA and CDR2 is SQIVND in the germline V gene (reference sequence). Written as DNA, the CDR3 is TGTGCCAGTAGTATACGCGGGGTCGGGGACGAGCAGTACTTC. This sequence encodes CASSIRGVGDEQYF. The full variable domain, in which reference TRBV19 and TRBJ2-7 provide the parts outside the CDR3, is DGGITQSPKYLFRKEGQNVTLSCEQNLNHDAMYWYRQDPGQGLRLIYYSQIVNDFQKGDIAEGYSVSREKKESFPLTVTSAQKNPTAFYLCASSIRGVGDEQYFGPGTRLTVT.

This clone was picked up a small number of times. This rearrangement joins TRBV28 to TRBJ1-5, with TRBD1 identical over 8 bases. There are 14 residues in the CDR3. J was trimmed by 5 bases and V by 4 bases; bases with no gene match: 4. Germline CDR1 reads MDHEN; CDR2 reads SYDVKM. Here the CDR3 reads CASSSGGAYQPQHF. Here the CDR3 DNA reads TGTGCCAGCAGTTCAGGGGGCGCGTATCAGCCCCAGCATTTT.

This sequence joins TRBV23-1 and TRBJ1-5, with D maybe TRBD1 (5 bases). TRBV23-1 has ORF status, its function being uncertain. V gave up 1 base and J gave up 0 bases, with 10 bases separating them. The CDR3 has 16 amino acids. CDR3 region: CASSQYHRSSNQPQHF. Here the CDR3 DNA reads TGCGCCAGCAGTCAATATCACAGGTCTAGCAATCAGCCCCAGCATTTT.

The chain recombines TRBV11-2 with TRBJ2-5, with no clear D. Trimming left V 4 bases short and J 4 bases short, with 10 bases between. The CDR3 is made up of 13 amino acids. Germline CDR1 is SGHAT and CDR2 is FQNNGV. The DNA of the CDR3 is TGTGCCAGCAGCTCCCCGGGCCTAGAGACCCAGTACTTC. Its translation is CASSSPGLETQYF.

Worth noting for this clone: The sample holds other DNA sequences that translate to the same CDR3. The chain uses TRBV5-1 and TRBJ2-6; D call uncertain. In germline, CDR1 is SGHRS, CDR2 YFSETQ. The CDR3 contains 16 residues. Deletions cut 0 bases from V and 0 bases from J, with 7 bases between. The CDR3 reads CASSLGALSGANVLTF. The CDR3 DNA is TGCGCCAGCAGCTTGGGGGCACTCTCTGGGGCCAACGTCCTGACTTTC.